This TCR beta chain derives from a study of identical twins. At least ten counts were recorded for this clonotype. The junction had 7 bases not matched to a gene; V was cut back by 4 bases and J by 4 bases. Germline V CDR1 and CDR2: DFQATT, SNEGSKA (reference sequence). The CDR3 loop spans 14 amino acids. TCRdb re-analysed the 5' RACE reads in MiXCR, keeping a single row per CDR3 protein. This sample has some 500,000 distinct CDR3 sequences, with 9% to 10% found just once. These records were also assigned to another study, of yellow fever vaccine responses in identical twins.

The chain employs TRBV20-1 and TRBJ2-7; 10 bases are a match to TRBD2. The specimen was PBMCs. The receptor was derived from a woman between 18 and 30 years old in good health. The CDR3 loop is CSANSGRAGYEQYF. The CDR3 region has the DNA TGCAGTGCTAACAGCGGGAGGGCCGGGTACGAGCAGTACTTC.